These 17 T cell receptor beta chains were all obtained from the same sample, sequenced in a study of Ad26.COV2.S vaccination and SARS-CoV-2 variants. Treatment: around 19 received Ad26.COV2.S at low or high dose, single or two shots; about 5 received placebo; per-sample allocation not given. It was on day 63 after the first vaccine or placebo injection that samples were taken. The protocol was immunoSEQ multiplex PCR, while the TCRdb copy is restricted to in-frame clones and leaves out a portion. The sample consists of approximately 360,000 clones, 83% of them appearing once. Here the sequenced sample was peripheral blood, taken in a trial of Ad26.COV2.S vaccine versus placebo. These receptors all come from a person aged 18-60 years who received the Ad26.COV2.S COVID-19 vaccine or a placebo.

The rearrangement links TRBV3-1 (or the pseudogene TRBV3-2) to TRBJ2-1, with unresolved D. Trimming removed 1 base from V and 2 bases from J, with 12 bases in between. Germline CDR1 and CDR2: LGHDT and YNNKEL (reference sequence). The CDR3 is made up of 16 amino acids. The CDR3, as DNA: TGTGCCAGCAGCCAAGCCTACCAGCCCACCTACAATGAGCAGTTCTTC. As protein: CASSQAYQPTYNEQFF.

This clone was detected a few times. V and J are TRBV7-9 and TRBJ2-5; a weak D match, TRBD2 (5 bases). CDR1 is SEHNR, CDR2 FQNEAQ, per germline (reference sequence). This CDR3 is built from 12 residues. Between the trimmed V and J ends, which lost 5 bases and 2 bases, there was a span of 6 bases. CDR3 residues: CASSPGQETQYF. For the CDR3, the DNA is TGTGCCAGCAGCCCGGGGCAAGAGACCCAGTACTTC.

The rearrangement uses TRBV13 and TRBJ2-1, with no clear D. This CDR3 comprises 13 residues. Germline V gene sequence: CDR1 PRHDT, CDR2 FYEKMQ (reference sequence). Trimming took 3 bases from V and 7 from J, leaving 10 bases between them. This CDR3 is CASSFISDNEQFF. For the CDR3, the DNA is TGTGCCAGCAGCTTTATTTCGGATAATGAGCAGTTCTTC.

Here the CDR3 reads CASSARQGNTEAFF. As DNA, the CDR3 is TGTGCCAGCAGTGCCAGACAGGGGAACACTGAAGCTTTCTTT. The chain is built from TRBV2 and TRBJ1-1, with 7 bases matching TRBD1. The junction had 3 bases not matched to a gene; V was cut back by 4 bases and J by 1 base. The CDR3 covers 14 residues. The germline gives CDR1 SNHLY, CDR2 FYNNEI.

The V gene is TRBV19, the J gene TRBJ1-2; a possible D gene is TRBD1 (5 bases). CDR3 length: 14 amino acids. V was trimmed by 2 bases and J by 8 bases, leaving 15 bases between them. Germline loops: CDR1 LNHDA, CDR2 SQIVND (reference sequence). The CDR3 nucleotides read TGTGCCAGTAGTATAACGGGGCAGAGAGAGGGCTACACCTTC. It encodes CASSITGQREGYTF.

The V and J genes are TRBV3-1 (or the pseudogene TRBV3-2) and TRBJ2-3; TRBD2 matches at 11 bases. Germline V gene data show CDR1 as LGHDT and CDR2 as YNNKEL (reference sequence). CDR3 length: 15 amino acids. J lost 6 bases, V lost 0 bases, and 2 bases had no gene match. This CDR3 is CASSQESSGRDTQYF. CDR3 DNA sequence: TGTGCCAGCAGCCAAGAGTCTAGCGGGAGGGATACGCAGTATTTT.

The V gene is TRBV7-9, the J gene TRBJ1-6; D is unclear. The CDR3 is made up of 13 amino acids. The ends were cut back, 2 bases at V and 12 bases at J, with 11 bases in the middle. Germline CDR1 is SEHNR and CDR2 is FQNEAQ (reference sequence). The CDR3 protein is CASSLHGRVPLHF. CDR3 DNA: TGTGCCAGCAGCTTACATGGACGAGTACCCCTCCACTTT.

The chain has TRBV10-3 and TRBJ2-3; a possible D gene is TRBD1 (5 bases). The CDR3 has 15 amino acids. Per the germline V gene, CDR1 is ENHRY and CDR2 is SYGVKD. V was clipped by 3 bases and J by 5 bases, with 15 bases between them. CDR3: CAISDPGATRDTQYF. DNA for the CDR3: TGTGCCATCAGTGACCCTGGGGCGACTCGAGATACGCAGTATTTT.

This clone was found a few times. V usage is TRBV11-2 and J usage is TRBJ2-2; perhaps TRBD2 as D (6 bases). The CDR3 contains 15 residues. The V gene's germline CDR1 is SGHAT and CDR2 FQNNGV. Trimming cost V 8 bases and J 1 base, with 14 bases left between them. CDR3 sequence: CASLSGTLNTGELFF. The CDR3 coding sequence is TGTGCCAGCCTTTCCGGGACTCTGAACACCGGGGAGCTGTTTTTT.

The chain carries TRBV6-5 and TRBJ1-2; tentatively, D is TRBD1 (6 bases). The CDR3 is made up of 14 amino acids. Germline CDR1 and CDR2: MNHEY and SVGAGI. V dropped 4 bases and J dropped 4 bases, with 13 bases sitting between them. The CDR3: CASSSWTDIYGYTF. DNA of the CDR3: TGTGCCAGCAGTTCCTGGACAGACATCTATGGCTACACCTTC.

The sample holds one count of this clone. The CDR3 spells CASSDSQGLYGYTF. CDR3 nucleotide sequence: TGTGCCAGCAGCGATTCACAGGGCCTCTATGGCTACACCTTC. The chain joins TRBV6-5 to TRBJ1-2; D is possibly TRBD1 (6 bases). Trimming left V 6 bases short and J 4 bases short, with 15 bases between. This CDR3 spans 14 amino acids. Germline V lookup: CDR1 MNHEY, CDR2 SVGAGI.

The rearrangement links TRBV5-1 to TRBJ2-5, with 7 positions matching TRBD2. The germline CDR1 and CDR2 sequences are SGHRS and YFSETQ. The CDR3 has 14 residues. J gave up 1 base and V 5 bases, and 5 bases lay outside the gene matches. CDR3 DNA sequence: TGCGCCAGCAGGAGAGGGGAGGGCCAAGAGACCCAGTACTTC. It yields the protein CASRRGEGQETQYF.

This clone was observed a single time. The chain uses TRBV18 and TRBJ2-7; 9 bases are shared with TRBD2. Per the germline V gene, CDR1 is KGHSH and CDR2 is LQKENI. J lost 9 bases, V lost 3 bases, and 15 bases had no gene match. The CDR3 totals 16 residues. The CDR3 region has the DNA TGTGCCAGCTCACCCACCGGGCTGCGCGGGGGGGCTATGCAGTACTTC. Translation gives CASSPTGLRGGAMQYF.

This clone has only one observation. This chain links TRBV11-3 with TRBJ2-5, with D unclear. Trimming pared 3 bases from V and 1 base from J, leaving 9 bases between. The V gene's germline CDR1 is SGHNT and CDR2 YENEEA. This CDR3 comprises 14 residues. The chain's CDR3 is CASSFPTAQETQYF. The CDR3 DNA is TGTGCCAGCAGCTTTCCGACGGCCCAAGAGACCCAGTACTTC.

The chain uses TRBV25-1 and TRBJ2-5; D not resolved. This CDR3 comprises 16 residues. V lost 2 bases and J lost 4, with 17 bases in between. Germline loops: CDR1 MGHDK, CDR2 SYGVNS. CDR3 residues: CASSELGSLGPETQYF. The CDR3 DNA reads TGTGCCAGCAGTGAACTGGGCTCACTTGGCCCAGAGACCCAGTACTTC.

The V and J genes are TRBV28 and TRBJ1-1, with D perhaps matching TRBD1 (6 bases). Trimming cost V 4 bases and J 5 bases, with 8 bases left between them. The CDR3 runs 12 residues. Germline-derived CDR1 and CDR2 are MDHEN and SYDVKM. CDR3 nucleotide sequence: TGTGCCAGCAGTTGGGGGACAACTGAAGCTTTCTTT. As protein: CASSWGTTEAFF.

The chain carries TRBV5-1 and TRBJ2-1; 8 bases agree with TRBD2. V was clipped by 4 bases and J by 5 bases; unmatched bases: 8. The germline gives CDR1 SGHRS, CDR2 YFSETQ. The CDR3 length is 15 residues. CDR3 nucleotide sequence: TGCGCCAGCAGCCCCTTACTAGCGGTTAACAATGAGCAGTTCTTC. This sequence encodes CASSPLLAVNNEQFF.